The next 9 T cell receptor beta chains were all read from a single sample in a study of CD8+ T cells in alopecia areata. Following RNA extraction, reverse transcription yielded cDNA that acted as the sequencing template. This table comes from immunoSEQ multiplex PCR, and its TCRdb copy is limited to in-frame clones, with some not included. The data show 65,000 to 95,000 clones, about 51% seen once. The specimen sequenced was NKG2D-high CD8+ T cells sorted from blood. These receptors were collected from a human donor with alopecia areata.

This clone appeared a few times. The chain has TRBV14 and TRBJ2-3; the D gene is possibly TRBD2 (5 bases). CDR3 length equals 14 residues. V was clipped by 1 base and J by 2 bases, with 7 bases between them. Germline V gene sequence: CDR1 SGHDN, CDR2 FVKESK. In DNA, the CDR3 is TGTGCCAGCAGCCAAGTCGGGAACACAGATACGCAGTATTTT. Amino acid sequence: CASSQVGNTDTQYF.

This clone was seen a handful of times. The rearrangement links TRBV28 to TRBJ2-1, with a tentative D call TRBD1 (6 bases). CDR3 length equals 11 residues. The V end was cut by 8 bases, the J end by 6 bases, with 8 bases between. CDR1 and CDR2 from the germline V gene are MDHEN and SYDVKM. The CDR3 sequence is CASRGGNEQFF. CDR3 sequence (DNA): TGTGCCAGCCGAGGGGGCAATGAGCAGTTCTTC.

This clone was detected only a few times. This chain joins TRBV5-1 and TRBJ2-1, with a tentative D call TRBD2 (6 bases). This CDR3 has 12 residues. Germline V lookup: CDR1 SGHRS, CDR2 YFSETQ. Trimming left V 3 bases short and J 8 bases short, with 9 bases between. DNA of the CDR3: TGCGCCAGCAGCTCGTGGGGGGATGAGCAGTTCTTC. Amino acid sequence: CASSSWGDEQFF.

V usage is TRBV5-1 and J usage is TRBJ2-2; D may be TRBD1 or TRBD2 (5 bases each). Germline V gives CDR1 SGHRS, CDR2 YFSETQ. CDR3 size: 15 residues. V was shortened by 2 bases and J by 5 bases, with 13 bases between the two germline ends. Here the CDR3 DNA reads TGCGCCAGCAGCTTTGGGCCAGGGAGTACCGGGGAGCTGTTTTTT. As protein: CASSFGPGSTGELFF.

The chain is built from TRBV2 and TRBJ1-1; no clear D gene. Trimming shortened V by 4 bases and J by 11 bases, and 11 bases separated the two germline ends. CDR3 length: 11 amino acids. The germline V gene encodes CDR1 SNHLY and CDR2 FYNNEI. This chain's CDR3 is CASSGNRWAFF. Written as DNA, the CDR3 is TGTGCCAGCAGTGGGAACCGGTGGGCTTTCTTT.

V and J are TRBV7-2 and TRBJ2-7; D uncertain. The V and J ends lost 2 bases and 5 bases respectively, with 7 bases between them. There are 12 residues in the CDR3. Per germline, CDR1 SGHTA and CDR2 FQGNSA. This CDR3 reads CASSLSRDEQYF. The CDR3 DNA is TGTGCCAGCAGCTTAAGTCGGGACGAGCAGTACTTC.

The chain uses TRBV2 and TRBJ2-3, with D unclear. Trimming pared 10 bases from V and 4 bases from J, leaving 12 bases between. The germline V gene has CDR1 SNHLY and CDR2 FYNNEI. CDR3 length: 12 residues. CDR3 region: CANTQPPDTQYF. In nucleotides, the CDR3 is TGTGCCAACACCCAGCCTCCAGATACGCAGTATTTT.

For the CDR3, the DNA is TGTGCCAGCAGCTTGGATCTCGAGCAGTACTTC. Amino acids: CASSLDLEQYF. The chain has TRBV5-6 and TRBJ2-7; D unresolved. From germline, CDR1 is SGHDT and CDR2 YYEEEE. V gave up 0 bases and J gave up 6 bases, with 4 bases separating them. CDR3 length: 11 amino acids.

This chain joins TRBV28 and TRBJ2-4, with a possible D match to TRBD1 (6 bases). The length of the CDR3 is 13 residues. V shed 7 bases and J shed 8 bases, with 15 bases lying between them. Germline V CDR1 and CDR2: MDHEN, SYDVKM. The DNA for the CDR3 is TGTGCCAGCAACGGGCAGGGGATAGACATTCAGTACTTC. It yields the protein CASNGQGIDIQYF.